Detailed here is one T cell receptor (beta chain). There is no known antigen for this receptor. Per-nucleotide qualities are absent, and no much larger clonotype sits a single base away. These data belong to a study of radiotherapy plus CTLA-4 blockade in lung cancer (dated by TCRdb to the late 2010s). General notes on the study: Among the enrolled patients, approximately 18% had an objective response, and less than 40% reached disease control. Results the study describes overall, beyond this receptor: TCR clones derived from tumors expanded in peripheral blood after treatment with radiotherapy and ipilimumab. Increased serum interferon-beta after radiation, together with early dynamic changes in blood T cell clones, were reported to be the strongest predictors of response.

V is trimmed back by 7 bases and J by 3 bases, and the junction contains 7 bases that no gene match accounts for. Sequences LNHDA (CDR1) and SQIVND (CDR2) are obtained from the germline V gene (reference sequence). CDR3 length: 14 amino acids, cysteine to phenylalanine. Just CDR3 DNA is preserved here, 42 bases in frame from base 1. Focal radiation therapy combined with CTLA-4 blockade (ipilimumab) was tested in patients with chemo-refractory metastatic non-small-cell lung cancer. The method behind the library was the immunoSEQ multiplex PCR assay. As stored in TCRdb, this immuneACCESS dataset retains in-frame rearrangements with V and J assigned. A fraction of the clones does not appear; measured against another copy, unresolved V genes explain less than half of the discrepancy, and the remainder lacks a known reason. The sample table holds tens of thousands of clones, of which around three quarters were seen once. In total, the top ten clones hold approximately 8.3% of the sample.

The receptor comes from a human donor with non-small cell lung cancer whose response to radiotherapy plus ipilimumab could not be evaluated. This receptor chain uses TRBV19 and TRBJ2-7; 9 central bases correspond to TRBD1. Source: peripheral blood, taken from a patient treated with radiotherapy plus ipilimumab. The DNA reads TGTGCCAGTAAGGGGACAGGGATTCACTACGAGCAGTACTTC. This encodes CASKGTGIHYEQYF.